This T cell receptor (beta chain) was profiled in a study of blood T cell repertoires in COVID-19. Study as a whole: The United States, Italy and Spain supplied acute and convalescent COVID-19 samples.

Here immunoSEQ multiplex PCR was the method, and the copy in TCRdb shows in-frame clones only, minus some. The profile shows approximately 210,000 clones, roughly 85% of them singletons. V lost 3 bases, J lost 3 bases, and 10 bases lay in between. CDR3 length: 14 amino acids. The germline V gene has CDR1 KGHSH and CDR2 LQKENI. The source is a woman aged 80 or older with acute or convalescent COVID-19. This rearrangement joins TRBV18 to TRBJ2-3; perhaps TRBD1 as D (6 bases). Material: peripheral blood. The DNA for the CDR3 is TGTGCCAGCTCACCGGGGCAGGGGACAGATACGCAGTATTTT. Amino acid sequence: CASSPGQGTDTQYF.